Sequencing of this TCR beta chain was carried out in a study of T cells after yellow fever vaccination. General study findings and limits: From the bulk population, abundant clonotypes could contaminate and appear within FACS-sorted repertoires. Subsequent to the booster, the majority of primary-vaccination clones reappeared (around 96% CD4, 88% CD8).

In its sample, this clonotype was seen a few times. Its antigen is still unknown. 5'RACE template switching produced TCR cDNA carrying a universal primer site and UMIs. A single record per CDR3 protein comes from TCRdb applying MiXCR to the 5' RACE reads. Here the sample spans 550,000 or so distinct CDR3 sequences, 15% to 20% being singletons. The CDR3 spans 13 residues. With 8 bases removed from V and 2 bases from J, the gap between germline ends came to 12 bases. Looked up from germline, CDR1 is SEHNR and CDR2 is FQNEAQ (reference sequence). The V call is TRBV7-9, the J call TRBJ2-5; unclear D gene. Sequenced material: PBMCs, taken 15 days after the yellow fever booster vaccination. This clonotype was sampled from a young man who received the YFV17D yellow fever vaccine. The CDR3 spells CASERTEQETQYF. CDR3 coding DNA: TGTGCCAGCGAAAGAACGGAGCAAGAGACCCAGTACTTC.